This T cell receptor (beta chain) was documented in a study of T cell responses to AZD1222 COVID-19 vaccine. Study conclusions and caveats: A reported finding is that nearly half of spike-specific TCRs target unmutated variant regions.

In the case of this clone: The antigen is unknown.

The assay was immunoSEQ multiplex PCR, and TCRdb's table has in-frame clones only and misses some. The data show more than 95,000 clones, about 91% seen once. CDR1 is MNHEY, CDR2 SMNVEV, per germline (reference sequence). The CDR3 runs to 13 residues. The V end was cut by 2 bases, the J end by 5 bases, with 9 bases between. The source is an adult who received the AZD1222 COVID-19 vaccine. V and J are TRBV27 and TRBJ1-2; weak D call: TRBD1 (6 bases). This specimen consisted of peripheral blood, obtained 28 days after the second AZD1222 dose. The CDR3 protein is CASSLGQLYGYTF. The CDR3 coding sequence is TGTGCCAGCAGTTTAGGACAGCTATATGGCTACACCTTC.